Sequencing of this T cell receptor (beta chain) was carried out in a study of identifying expanded T cells in peripheral blood. Whole-study results and caveats: Differentially abundant clones: 1 to 1.5 between replicates, 16.4 at around 14 days, around 20 at four. Across healthy donors, higher total template counts meant significantly greater approximately 2-week count variance.

There are a few counts of this clone. The antigen is undetermined. Assay: immunoSEQ multiplex PCR; the TCRdb copy retains only in-frame clones and omits some. The data hold around 60,000 clones, with around 86% observed a single time. V shed 6 bases and J shed 5 bases, with 10 bases lying between them. The CDR3 loop spans 12 amino acids. CDR1 is SGHNT, CDR2 YENEEA, per germline. No infections or other immune events were documented during collection. The sample was blood. The V and J genes are TRBV11-3 and TRBJ1-2, with a weak D call TRBD1 (5 bases). The sequence derives from a person aged 18 to 75 in good health. CDR3 in amino acids: CASSMGLYGYTF. CDR3 in DNA: TGTGCCAGCAGTATGGGGCTTTATGGCTACACCTTC. Looking up the rest from reference TRBV11-3 and TRBJ1-2 gives the full variable domain: EAGVVQSPRYKIIEKKQPVAFWCNPISGHNTLYWYLQNLGQGPELLIRYENEEAVDDSQLPKDRFSAERLKGVDSTLKIQPAELGDSAVYLCASSMGLYGYTFGSGTRLTVV.